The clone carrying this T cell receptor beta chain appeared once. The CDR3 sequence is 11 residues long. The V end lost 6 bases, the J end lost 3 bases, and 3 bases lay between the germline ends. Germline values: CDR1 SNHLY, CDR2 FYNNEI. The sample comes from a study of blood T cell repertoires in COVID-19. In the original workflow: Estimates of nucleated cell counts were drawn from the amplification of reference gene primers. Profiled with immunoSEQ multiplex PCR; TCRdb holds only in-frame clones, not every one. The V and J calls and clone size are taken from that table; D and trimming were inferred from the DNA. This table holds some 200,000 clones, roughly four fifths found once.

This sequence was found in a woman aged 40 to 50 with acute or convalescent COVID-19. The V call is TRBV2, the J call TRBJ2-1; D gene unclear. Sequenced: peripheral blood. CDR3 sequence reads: CASSGYNEQFF. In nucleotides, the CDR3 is TGTGCCAGCAGCGGCTACAATGAGCAGTTCTTC. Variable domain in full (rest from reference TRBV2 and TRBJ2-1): EPEVTQTPSHQVTQMGQEVILRCVPISNHLYFYWYRQILGQKVEFLVSFYNNEISEKSEIFDDQFSVERPDGSNFTLKIRSTKLEDSAMYFCASSGYNEQFFGPGTRLTVL.